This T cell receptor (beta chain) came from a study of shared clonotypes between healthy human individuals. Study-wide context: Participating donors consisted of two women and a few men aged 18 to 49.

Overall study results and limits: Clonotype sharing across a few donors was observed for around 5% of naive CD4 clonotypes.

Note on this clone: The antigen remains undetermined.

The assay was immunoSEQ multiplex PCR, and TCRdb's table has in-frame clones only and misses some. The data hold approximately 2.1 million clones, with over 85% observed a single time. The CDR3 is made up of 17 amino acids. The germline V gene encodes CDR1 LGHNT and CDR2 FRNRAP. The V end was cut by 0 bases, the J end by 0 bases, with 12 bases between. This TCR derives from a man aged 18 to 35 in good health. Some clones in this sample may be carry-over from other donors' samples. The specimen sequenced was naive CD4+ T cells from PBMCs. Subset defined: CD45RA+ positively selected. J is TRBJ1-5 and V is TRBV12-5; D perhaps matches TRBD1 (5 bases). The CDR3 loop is CASGLVVWGYSNQPQHF. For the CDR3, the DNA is TGTGCTAGTGGTTTGGTGGTTTGGGGCTATAGCAATCAGCCCCAGCATTTT.